What follows are 7 T cell receptor beta chains derived from one specimen sequenced in a study of regulatory T cells in long-lasting Graves disease. iRepertoire HTBI primers and Arm-PCR of CDR3 regions built TCR beta libraries. TCRdb re-called the multiplex PCR reads with MiXCR, one entry per CDR3 protein. The sample contains about 350,000 distinct CDR3 sequences, around 15% of which appear only once. Time point reported: newly diagnosed GD, antithyroid drugs for less than 3 months. From PBMCs, RNA was extracted and then used to make the TCR library. These data also featured in a second study, about T cells in Graves' hyperthyroidism and ophthalmopathy.

The sample in question was peripheral blood mononuclear cells (PBMCs), obtained at new diagnosis, from a patient treated with antithyroid drugs. These receptor sequences come from a man between 40 and 49 years old with Graves disease.

This clonotype appeared many times. CDR3 DNA sequence: TGTGCCAGCAGTTCCGCCCTACTAGGTTTGGGCGAGCAGTACTTC. Protein sequence: CASSSALLGLGEQYF. The chain employs TRBV28 and TRBJ2-7; tentatively, D is TRBD2 (5 bases). From germline, CDR1 is MDHEN and CDR2 SYDVKM. This CDR3 has 15 amino acids. V lost 4 bases, J lost 6 bases, and 19 bases lay in between.

This clonotype was counted only a few times. The chain is built from TRBV4-1 and TRBJ2-3, with D hard to call. Germline V gene sequence: CDR1 MGHRA, CDR2 YSYEKL. The CDR3 contains 14 residues. V dropped 3 bases and J dropped 4 bases, with 11 bases sitting between them. CDR3 protein: CASSQGRWADTQYF. CDR3 nucleotides: TGCGCCAGCAGCCAGGGCAGGTGGGCAGATACGCAGTATTTT.

This clonotype has at least ten counts. V usage is TRBV7-3 and J usage is TRBJ2-1; D unresolved. In germline, CDR1 is SGHTA, CDR2 FQGTGA. CDR3 length equals 13 residues. V lost 4 bases to trimming and J lost 8 bases, with 12 bases between them. The CDR3 nucleotides are TGTGCCAGCAGCTACCTCTCCGGGTATGAGCAGTTCTTC. Protein: CASSYLSGYEQFF.

This clonotype was observed many times. The CDR3 here is CASSLQGTISYNEQFF. CDR3 in DNA: TGCGCCAGCAGCCTTCAGGGGACCATTTCCTACAATGAGCAGTTCTTC. The chain combines TRBV5-1 with TRBJ2-1, with D possibly being TRBD1 (6 bases). CDR3 length: 16 amino acids. The ends were cut back, 4 bases at V and 1 base at J, with 15 bases in the middle. The germline V gene encodes CDR1 SGHRS and CDR2 YFSETQ. Together with reference TRBV5-1 and TRBJ2-1, the CDR3 gives the full variable domain: KAGVTQTPRYLIKTRGQQVTLSCSPISGHRSVSWYQQTPGQGLQFLFEYFSETQRNKGNFPGRFSGRQFSNSRSEMNVSTLELGDSALYLCASSLQGTISYNEQFFGPGTRLTVL.

The sample holds a few counts of this clonotype. This chain links TRBV7-3 with TRBJ2-2, with D perhaps matching TRBD1 or TRBD2 (6 bases each). Trimming shortened V by 5 bases and J by 7 bases, and 20 bases separated the two germline ends. This CDR3 comprises 16 residues. CDR1 is SGHTA and CDR2 is FQGTGA in the germline V gene. The CDR3 nucleotides are TGTGCCAGCAGCGAGAAACGAATAGGGGGGCGCGGGGAGCTGTTTTTT. It specifies CASSEKRIGGRGELFF.

This clonotype was picked up a small number of times. The chain carries TRBV6-2 or TRBV6-3 and TRBJ1-3; D gene uncertain. The V end lost 6 bases, the J end lost 0 bases, and 15 bases lay between the germline ends. Germline CDR1 reads MNHEY; CDR2 reads SVGEGT. The CDR3 has 16 residues. The chain's CDR3 is CASSANRANSGNTIYF. The CDR3 coding sequence is TGTGCCAGCAGCGCAAACCGGGCCAACTCTGGAAACACCATATATTTT.

The table lists this clonotype with many counts. V gene TRBV3-1 combines with J gene TRBJ2-1, with D possibly called TRBD1 or TRBD2 (6 bases each). The V and J ends lost 0 bases and 3 bases respectively, with 27 bases between them. The CDR3 has 21 amino acids. CDR1 is LGHDT, CDR2 YNNKEL, per germline (reference sequence). The CDR3 is CASSQDLGVVGRGGHYNEQFF. CDR3 coding DNA: TGTGCCAGCAGCCAAGATCTTGGGGTCGTGGGGCGTGGGGGGCACTACAATGAGCAGTTCTTC.